Listed below are T cell receptor beta chains from one sample, sequenced in a study of tumor-infiltrating lymphocytes in primary liver carcinoma. TCRdb itself ran the multiplex PCR reads through MiXCR, one entry per CDR3 protein. This table holds about 74,000 distinct CDR3 sequences, almost 70% found once. Sequences were obtained from liver tumor tissue from sampling region 4. The origin of the receptors is a man aged 40-49 years with primary liver carcinoma and hepatitis B virus infection. Both conserved end residues are part of each CDR3. The D gene is left open where the match is weak. Rows may omit the clone size; those that give it use once, few, many or a size class.

d_call	v_call	clone_size	j_call	cdr3_aa	cdr3_nt
.	TRBV6-1	many	TRBJ2-7	CASSEDGTYEQYF	TGTGCCAGCAGTGAAGACGGGACCTACGAGCAGTACTTC
.	TRBV2	.	TRBJ1-2	CASSDRAYGYTF	TGTGCCAGCAGTGATAGGGCCTATGGCTACACCTTC
TRBD1	TRBV5-1	.	TRBJ2-1	CASSSRQGSFNEQSF	TGCGCCAGCAGCTCCAGACAGGGCTCCTTCAATGAGCAGTCCTTC
.	TRBV11-2	.	TRBJ2-2	CGSSLVALGGAGELFF	TGTGGCAGCAGCTTAGTGGCGCTAGGGGGAGCCGGGGAGCTGTTTTTT
.	TRBV27	.	TRBJ2-2	CASSLKTGELFF	TGTGCCAGCAGTTTAAAGACCGGGGAGCTGTTTTTT
.	TRBV11-2	.	TRBJ1-4	CASSKTPGGTYEKLFF	TGTGCCAGCAGCAAGACTCCAGGAGGAACATATGAAAAACTGTTTTTT
.	TRBV19	.	TRBJ1-1	CASSMTAGGTEAFF	TGTGCCAGTAGTATGACTGCCGGGGGCACTGAAGCTTTCTTT
TRBD2	TRBV6-1	.	TRBJ2-3	CASSLRPRLAGGPGTGTQYF	TGTGCCAGCAGCCTTAGACCGCGACTAGCGGGAGGGCCCGGCACAGGTACGCAGTATTTT
.	TRBV7-8	.	TRBJ2-5	CTISLSQETQYF	TGTACCATCAGCCTATCTCAAGAGACCCAGTACTTC
.	TRBV4-2	once	TRBJ1-4	CAGSQRWRGSKLFF	TGTGCCGGCAGCCAAAGGTGGAGGGGGTCAAAACTGTTTTTT
.	TRBV11-2	.	TRBJ1-1	CASRGGRGVTEAFF	TGTGCCAGCAGGGGGGGCAGGGGAGTCACTGAAGCTTTCTTT
.	TRBV29-1	many	TRBJ1-1	CSVVRQMNTEAFF	TGCAGCGTTGTGAGGCAGATGAACACTGAAGCTTTCTTT
.	TRBV7-2	.	TRBJ2-1	CASSLVGTSYNEQFF	TGTGCCAGCAGCTTGGTCGGGACAAGTTACAATGAGCAGTTCTTC
TRBD2	TRBV11-3	.	TRBJ2-1	CTCSLSGTSGRGEQFF	TGTACCTGTAGCTTATCAGGGACTAGCGGGAGGGGTGAGCAGTTCTTC
.	TRBV11-2	.	TRBJ1-3	CSSARGTGNTIYF	TGTAGCTCAGCCCGGGGAACTGGAAACACCATATATTTT
.	TRBV4-1	once	TRBJ2-3	CASSQGGERTKEGDTHYF	TGCGCCAGCAGCCAAGGGGGAGAAAGAACCAAGGAGGGAGATACGCATTATTTT
.	TRBV28	many	TRBJ1-2	CASTSTNLDGYTF	TGTGCCAGCACTTCGACAAACCTAGACGGCTACACCTTC
.	TRBV6-1	.	TRBJ2-2	CASSAIRRENTGGLFF	TGTGCCAGCAGTGCTATCAGACGGGAGAACACCGGGGGGCTGTTTTTT
.	TRBV11-2	.	TRBJ2-7	CAQLTFPGPAIYEQYF	TGTGCCCAGCTTACTTTTCCGGGACCCGCCATCTACGAGCAGTACTTC
TRBD2	TRBV11-1	.	TRBJ2-1	CESSLVLAGEVDNEQFF	TGTGAGAGCAGCCTGGTACTAGCGGGAGAAGTTGACAATGAGCAGTTCTTC
TRBD2	TRBV20-1	.	TRBJ2-5	CSARDLAGAGETQYF	TGCAGTGCTAGAGATTTGGCGGGAGCCGGAGAGACCCAGTACTTC
.	TRBV11-1	once	TRBJ2-7	CASSFNFARIGQPYERYF	TGTGCCAGCAGCTTCAACTTTGCCCGGATAGGGCAACCATACGAGCGGTACTTC
.	TRBV11-2	.	TRBJ2-7	CASSSDRKGEQYF	TGTGCCAGCAGCTCAGACAGGAAGGGCGAGCAGTACTTC
TRBD2	TRBV5-4	.	TRBJ2-3	CASSTVAGTSDTDTQYF	TGTGCCAGCAGTACGGTAGCTGGGACTAGCGACACAGATACGCAGTATTTT
TRBD2	TRBV2	.	TRBJ2-1	CVSRGESTSGKSNNEQFF	TGTGTCAGCAGGGGGGAATCGACTAGCGGGAAAAGTAACAATGAGCAGTTCTTC
.	TRBV11-2	.	TRBJ2-7	CASSLSVGLVGGGYEQYF	TGTGCTAGCAGTTTATCCGTTGGACTAGTGGGAGGGGGGTACGAGCAGTACTTC
TRBD2	TRBV20-1	.	TRBJ2-1	CSAMSTSGSAEQFF	TGCAGTGCTATGAGTACTAGCGGGAGTGCTGAGCAGTTCTTC
.	TRBV11-2	.	TRBJ2-7	CASNQYSGGGYQYF	TGTGCCAGCAACCAATATTCGGGAGGGGGCTACCAGTACTTC
.	TRBV29-1	few	TRBJ2-3	CSVPWGFHNTDTQYF	TGCAGCGTTCCATGGGGCTTTCATAATACAGATACGCAGTATTTT
TRBD2	TRBV11-2	.	TRBJ2-1	CASSSCPSGRIYGQFF	TGTGCCAGCAGCTCATGCCCCAGCGGGAGGATCTATGGGCAGTTCTTC
TRBD2	TRBV6-6	.	TRBJ2-5	CASSYVTSSGETQYF	TGTGCCAGCAGTTACGTGACTAGCTCTGGGGAGACCCAGTACTTC
.	TRBV7-9	.	TRBJ2-5	CANSLNVQEAQYF	TGTGCCAACAGCTTAAATGTACAAGAGGCCCAGTACTTC
TRBD1	TRBV10-2	.	TRBJ1-2	CASSTGQGIYTF	TGCGCTAGCAGTACCGGACAGGGGATCTACACCTTC
.	TRBV4-2	.	TRBJ2-3	CASSQQRTGTDTQYF	TGTGCCAGCAGTCAACAGAGAACAGGGACAGATACGCAGTATTTT
.	TRBV4-1	many	TRBJ2-3	CASSQEGERTKEGDTQYF	TGCGCCAGCAGCCAAGAGGGAGAAAGAACCAAGGAGGGAGATACGCAGTATTTT
TRBD1	TRBV4-1	.	TRBJ1-2	CASGLPRQGGYTF	TGCGCCAGTGGCCTTCCTCGACAGGGCGGCTACACCTTC
TRBD1	TRBV6-1	.	TRBJ2-1	CANSEAQGAYNEQLF	TGTGCCAACAGTGAAGCGCAGGGGGCCTACAATGAGCAGCTCTTC
.	TRBV6-6	many	TRBJ2-2	CASSTPGLTGELFF	TGTGCCAGCAGTACTCCCGGCCTTACCGGGGAGCTGTTTTTT
TRBD2	TRBV11-1	few	TRBJ2-7	CASSLGLAGEVDNEQYF	TGTGCCAGCAGCCTGGGACTAGCTGGAGAAGTTGACAATGAGCAATACTTC
.	TRBV7-9	.	TRBJ2-7	CACSLYLRPQGGEQYF	TGTGCCTGCAGCTTATATCTACGACCCCAGGGAGGCGAGCAGTACTTC
.	TRBV6-5	.	TRBJ2-1	CASSPPWDNLYNEQFF	TGTGCCAGCAGTCCACCGTGGGACAACCTCTACAATGAGCAGTTCTTC
TRBD1	TRBV29-1	medium-sized	TRBJ2-1	CSVEWDRIRSYNEQFF	TGCAGCGTTGAATGGGACAGGATTAGATCTTACAATGAGCAGTTCTTC